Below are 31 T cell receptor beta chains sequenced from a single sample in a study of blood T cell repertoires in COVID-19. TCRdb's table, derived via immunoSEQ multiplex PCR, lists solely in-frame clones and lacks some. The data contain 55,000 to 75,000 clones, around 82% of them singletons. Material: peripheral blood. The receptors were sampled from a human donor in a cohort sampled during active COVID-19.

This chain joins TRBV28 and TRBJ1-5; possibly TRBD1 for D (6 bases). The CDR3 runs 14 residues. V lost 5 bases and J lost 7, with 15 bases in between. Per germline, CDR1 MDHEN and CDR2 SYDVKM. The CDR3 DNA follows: TGTGCCAGCAGTACGACCTCAGGGGAACAGCCCCAGCATTTT. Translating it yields CASSTTSGEQPQHF.

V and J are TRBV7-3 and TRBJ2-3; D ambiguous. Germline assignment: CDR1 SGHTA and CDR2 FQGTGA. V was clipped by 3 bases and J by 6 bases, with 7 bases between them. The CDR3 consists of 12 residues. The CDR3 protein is CASSFRADTQYF. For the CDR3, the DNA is TGTGCCAGCAGCTTTCGAGCGGATACGCAGTATTTT.

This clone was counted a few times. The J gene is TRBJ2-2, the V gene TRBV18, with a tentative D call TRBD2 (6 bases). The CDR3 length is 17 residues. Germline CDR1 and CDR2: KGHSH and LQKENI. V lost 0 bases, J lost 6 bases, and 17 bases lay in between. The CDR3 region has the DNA TGTGCCAGCTCACCACCCTGGACTACCCTAAACGCCGGGGAGCTGTTTTTT. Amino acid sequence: CASSPPWTTLNAGELFF.

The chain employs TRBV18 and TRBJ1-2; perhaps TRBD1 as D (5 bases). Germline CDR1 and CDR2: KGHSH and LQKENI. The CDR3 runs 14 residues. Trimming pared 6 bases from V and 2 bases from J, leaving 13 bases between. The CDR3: CASSEQGVNYGYTF. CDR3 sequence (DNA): TGTGCCAGCTCGGAGCAGGGTGTCAACTATGGCTACACCTTC. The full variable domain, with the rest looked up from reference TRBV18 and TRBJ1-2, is NAGVMQNPRHLVRRRGQEARLRCSPMKGHSHVYWYRQLPEEGLKFMVYLQKENIIDESGMPKERFSAEFPKEGPSILRIQQVVRGDSAAYFCASSEQGVNYGYTFGSGTRLTVV.

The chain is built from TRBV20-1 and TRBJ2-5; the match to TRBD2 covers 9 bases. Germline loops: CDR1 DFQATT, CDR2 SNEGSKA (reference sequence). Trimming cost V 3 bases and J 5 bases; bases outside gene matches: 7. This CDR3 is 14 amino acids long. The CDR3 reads CSASQRGDRETQYF. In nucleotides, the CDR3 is TGCAGTGCTAGTCAGCGGGGGGATCGGGAGACCCAGTACTTC.

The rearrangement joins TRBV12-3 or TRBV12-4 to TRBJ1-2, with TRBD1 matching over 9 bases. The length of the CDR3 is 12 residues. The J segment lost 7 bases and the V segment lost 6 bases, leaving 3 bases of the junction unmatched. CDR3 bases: TGTGCCAGCAGCCGGGACAGGGCTGGCTACACCTTC. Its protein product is CASSRDRAGYTF.

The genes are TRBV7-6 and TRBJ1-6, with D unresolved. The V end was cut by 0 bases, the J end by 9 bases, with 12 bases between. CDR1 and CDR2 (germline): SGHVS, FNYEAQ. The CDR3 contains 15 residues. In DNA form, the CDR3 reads TGTGCCAGCAGCTTAGCGTTCCGACTTACTTCACCCCTCCACTTT. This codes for CASSLAFRLTSPLHF.

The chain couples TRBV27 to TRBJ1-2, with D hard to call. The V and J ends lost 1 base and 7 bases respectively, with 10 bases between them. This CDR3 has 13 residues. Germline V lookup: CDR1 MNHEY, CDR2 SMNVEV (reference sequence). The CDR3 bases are TGTGCCAGCAGTTTATTCTCAGGAGGTGGCTACACCTTC. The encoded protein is CASSLFSGGGYTF.

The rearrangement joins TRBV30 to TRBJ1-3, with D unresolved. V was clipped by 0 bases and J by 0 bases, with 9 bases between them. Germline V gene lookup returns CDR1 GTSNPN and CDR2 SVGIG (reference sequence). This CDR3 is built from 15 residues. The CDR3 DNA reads TGTGCCTGGAGTGTCGGAGTATACTCTGGAAACACCATATATTTT. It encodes CAWSVGVYSGNTIYF.

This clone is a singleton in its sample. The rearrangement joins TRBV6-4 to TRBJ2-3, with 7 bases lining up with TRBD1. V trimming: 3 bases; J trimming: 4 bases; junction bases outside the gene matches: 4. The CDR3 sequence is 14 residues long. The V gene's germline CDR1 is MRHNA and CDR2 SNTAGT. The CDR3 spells CASSEDRLSDTQYF. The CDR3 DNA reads TGTGCCAGCAGTGAGGACAGGCTGTCAGATACGCAGTATTTT.

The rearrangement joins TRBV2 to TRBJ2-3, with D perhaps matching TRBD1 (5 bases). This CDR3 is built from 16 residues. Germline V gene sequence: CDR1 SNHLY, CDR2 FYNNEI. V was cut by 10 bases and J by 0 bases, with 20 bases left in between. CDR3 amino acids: CAIRKDIYSSTDTQYF. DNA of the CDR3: TGTGCCATCAGAAAGGACATTTATTCAAGCACAGATACGCAGTATTTT.

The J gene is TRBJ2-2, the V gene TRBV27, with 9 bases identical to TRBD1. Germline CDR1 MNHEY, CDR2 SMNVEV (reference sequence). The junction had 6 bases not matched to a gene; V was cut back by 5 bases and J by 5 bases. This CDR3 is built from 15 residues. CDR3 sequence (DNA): TGTGCCAGCAGTCGGTGGACAGGGGAAACCGGGGAGCTGTTTTTT. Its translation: CASSRWTGETGELFF.

CDR3 sequence (DNA): TGTGCCACCAGCAGTCGGGGTAAAGGGACTGAAGCTTTCTTT. The encoded protein is CATSSRGKGTEAFF. The chain couples TRBV15 to TRBJ1-1; D remains ambiguous. This CDR3 spans 14 amino acids. V gave up 3 bases and J gave up 5 bases, with 13 bases separating them. Germline V gene sequence: CDR1 LNHNV, CDR2 YYDKDF (reference sequence).

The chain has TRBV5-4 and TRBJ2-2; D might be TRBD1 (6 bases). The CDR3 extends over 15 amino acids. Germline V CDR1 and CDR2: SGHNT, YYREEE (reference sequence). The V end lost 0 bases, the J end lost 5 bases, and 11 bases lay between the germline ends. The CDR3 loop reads CASSLARTGTGELFF. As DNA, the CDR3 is TGTGCCAGCAGCTTGGCACGAACAGGGACCGGGGAGCTGTTTTTT. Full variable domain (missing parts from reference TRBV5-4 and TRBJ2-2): ETGVTQSPTHLIKTRGQQVTLRCSSQSGHNTVSWYQQALGQGPQFIFQYYREEENGRGNFPPRFSGLQFPNYSSELNVNALELDDSALYLCASSLARTGTGELFFGEGSRLTVL.

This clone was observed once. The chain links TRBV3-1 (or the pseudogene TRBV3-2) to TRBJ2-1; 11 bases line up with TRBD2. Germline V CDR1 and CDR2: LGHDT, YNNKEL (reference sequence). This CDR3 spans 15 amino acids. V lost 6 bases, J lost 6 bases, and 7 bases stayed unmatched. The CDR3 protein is CASSLTGTSGNEQFF. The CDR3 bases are TGTGCCAGCAGTCTAACCGGGACTAGCGGCAATGAGCAGTTCTTC.

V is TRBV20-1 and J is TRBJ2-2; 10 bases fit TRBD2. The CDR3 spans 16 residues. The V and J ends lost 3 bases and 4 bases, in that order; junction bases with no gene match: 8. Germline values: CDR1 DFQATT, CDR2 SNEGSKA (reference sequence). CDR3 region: CSASPSGRKGTGELFF. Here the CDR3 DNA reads TGCAGTGCTAGTCCTAGCGGGAGAAAGGGCACCGGGGAGCTGTTTTTT.

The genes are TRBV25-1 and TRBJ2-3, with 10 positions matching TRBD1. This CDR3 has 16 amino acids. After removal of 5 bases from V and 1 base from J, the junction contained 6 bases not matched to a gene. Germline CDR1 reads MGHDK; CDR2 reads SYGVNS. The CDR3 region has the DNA TGTGCCAGCAGTAGATCCGGGACAGGGGGCACAGATACGCAGTATTTT. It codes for CASSRSGTGGTDTQYF.

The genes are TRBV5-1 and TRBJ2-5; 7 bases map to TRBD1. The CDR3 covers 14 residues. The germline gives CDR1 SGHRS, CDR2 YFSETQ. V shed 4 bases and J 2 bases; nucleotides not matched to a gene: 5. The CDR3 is CASSIGTEQETQYF. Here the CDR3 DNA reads TGCGCCAGCAGCATCGGGACAGAACAAGAGACCCAGTACTTC.

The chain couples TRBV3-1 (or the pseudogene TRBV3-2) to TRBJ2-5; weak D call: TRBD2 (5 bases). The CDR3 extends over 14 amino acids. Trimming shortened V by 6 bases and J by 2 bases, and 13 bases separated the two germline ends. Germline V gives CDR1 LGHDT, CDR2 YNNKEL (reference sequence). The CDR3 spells CASRASMGQETQYF. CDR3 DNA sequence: TGTGCCAGCAGGGCTAGCATGGGACAAGAGACCCAGTACTTC.

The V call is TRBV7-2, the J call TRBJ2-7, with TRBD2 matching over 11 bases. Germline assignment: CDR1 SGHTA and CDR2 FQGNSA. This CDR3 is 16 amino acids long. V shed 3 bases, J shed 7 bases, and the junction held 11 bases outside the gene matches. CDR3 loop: CASSLSTSGRKGEQYF. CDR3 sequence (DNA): TGTGCCAGCAGCTTGAGTACTAGCGGGAGAAAGGGGGAGCAGTACTTC.

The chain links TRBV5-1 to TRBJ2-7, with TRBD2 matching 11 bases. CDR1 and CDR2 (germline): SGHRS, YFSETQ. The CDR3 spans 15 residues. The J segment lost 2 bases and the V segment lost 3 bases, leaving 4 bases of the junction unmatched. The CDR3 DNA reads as TGCGCCAGCAGCTCCCTAGCGGGGGGCCCCTACGAGCAGTACTTC. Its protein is CASSSLAGGPYEQYF.

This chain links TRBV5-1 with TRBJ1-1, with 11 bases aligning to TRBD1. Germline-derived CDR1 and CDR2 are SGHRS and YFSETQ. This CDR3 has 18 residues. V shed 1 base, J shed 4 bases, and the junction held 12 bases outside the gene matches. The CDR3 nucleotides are TGCGCCAGCAGCTTGTTTGGACAGGGGGCGATGAGCGGCACTGAAGCTTTCTTT. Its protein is CASSLFGQGAMSGTEAFF.

The DNA for the CDR3 is TGCAGTGCTAGTGTGACCGGGTCGACTAATGAAAAACTGTTTTTT. Amino acid sequence: CSASVTGSTNEKLFF. J is TRBJ1-4 and V is TRBV20-1; D is uncertain. Germline V lookup: CDR1 DFQATT, CDR2 SNEGSKA (reference sequence). The germline V and J ends were trimmed by 3 bases and 2 bases, with 13 bases remaining between them. CDR3 length equals 15 residues.

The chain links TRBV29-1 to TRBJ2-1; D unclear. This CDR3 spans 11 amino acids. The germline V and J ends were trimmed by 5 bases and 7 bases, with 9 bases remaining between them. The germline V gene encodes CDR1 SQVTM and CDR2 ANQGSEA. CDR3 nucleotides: TGCAGCGTTAAGACTGGGAATGAGCAGTTCTTC. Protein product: CSVKTGNEQFF.

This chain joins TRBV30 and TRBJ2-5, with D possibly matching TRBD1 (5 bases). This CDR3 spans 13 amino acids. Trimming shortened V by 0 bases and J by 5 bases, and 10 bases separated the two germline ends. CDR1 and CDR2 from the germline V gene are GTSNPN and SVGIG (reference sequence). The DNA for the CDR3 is TGTGCCTGGAGTGTATTCCCAGGGGAGACCCAGTACTTC. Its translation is CAWSVFPGETQYF.

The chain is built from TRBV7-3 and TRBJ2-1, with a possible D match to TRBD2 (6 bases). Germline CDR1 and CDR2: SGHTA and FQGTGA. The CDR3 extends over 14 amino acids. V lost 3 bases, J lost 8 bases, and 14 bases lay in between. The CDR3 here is CASSFSGEGYEQFF. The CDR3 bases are TGTGCCAGCAGCTTTAGCGGCGAGGGGTATGAGCAGTTCTTC. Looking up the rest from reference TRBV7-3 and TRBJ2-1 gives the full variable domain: GAGVSQTPSNKVTEKGKYVELRCDPISGHTALYWYRQSLGQGPEFLIYFQGTGAADDSGLPNDRFFAVRPEGSVSTLKIQRTERGDSAVYLCASSFSGEGYEQFFGPGTRLTVL.

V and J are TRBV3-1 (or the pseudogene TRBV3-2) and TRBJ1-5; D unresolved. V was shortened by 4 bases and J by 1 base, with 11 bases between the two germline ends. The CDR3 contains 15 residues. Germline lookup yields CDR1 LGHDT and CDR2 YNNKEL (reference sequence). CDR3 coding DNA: TGTGCCAGCAGCCCCGGACTGAGGAGCAATCAGCCCCAGCATTTT. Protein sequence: CASSPGLRSNQPQHF.

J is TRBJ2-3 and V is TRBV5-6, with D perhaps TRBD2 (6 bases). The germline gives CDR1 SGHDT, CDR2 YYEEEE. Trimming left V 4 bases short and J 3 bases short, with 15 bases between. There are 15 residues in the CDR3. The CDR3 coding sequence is TGTGCCAGCAGCAGGAGGGTAGCATGGACAGATACGCAGTATTTT. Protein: CASSRRVAWTDTQYF.

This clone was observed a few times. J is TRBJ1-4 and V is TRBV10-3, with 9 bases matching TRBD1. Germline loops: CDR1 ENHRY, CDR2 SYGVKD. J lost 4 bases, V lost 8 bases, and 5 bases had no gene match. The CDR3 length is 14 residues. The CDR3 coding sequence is TGTGCCATCGGAAGGACAGGGGTTAATGAAAAACTGTTTTTT. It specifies CAIGRTGVNEKLFF.

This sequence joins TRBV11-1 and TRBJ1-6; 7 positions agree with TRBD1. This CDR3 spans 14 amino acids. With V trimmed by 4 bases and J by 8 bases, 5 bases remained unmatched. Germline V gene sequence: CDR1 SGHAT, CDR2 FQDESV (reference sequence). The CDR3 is CASSSDDRDSPLHF. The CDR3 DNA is TGTGCCAGCAGCTCAGATGACAGGGATTCACCCCTCCACTTT.

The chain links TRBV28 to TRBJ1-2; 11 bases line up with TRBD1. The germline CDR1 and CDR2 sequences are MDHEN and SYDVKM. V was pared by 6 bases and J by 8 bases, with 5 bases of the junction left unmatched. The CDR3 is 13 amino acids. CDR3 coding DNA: TGTGCCAGCAGCCCGGGACAGGGGGGAGGCTACACCTTC. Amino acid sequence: CASSPGQGGGYTF.